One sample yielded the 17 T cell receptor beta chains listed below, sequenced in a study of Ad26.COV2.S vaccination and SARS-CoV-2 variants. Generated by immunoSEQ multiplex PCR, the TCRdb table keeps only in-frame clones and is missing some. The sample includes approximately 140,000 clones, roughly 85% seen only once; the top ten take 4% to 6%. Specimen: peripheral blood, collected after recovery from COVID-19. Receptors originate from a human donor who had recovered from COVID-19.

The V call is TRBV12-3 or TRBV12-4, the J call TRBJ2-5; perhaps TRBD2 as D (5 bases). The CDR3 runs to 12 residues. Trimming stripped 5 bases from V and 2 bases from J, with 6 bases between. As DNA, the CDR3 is TGTGCCAGCAGTGGAGGACAAGAGACCCAGTACTTC. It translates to CASSGGQETQYF.

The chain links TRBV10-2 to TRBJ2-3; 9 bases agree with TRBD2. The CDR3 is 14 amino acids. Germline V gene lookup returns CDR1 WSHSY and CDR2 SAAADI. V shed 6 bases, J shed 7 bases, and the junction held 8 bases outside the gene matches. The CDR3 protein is CASRGASGAYTQYF. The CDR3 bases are TGCGCCAGCAGAGGGGCTAGCGGGGCTTATACGCAGTATTTT.

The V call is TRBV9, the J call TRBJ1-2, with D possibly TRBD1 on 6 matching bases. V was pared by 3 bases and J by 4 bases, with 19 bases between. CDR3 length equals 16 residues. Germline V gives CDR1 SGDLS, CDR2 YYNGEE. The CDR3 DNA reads TGTGCCAGCAGCGCACAAATGGAGGGGGTGGGCTATGGCTACACCTTC. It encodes CASSAQMEGVGYGYTF.

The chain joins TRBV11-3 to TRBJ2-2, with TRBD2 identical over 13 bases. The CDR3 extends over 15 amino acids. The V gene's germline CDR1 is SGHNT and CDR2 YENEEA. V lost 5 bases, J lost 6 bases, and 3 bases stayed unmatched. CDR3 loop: CASSPTSGGAGELFF. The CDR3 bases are TGTGCCAGCAGCCCAACTAGCGGGGGGGCCGGGGAGCTGTTTTTT.

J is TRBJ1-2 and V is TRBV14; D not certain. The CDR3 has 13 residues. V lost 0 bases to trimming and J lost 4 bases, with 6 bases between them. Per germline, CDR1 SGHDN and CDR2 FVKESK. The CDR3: CASSQDRSYGYTF. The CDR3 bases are TGTGCCAGCAGCCAAGATAGGAGCTATGGCTACACCTTC.

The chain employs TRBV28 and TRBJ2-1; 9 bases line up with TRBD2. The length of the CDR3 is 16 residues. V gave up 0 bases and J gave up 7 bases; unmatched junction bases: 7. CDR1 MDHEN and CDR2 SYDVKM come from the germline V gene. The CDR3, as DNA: TGTGCCAGCAGTTTATGGAGCGGGGGGTTAATAAATGAGCAGTTCTTC. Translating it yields CASSLWSGGLINEQFF. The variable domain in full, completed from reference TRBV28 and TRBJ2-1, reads DVKVTQSSRYLVKRTGEKVFLECVQDMDHENMFWYRQDPGLGLRLIYFSYDVKMKEKGDIPEGYSVSREKKERFSLILESASTNQTSMYLCASSLWSGGLINEQFFGPGTRLTVL.

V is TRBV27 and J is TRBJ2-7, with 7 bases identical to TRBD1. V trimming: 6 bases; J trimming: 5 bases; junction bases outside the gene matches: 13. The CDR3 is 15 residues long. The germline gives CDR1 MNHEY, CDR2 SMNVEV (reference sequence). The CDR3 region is CASSSTQGKNNEQYF. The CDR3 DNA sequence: TGTGCCAGCAGCTCGACACAGGGGAAGAACAACGAGCAGTACTTC.

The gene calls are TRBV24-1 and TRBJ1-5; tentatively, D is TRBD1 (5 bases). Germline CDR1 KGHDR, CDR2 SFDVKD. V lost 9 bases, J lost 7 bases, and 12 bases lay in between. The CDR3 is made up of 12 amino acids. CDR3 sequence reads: CATGDLGQPQHF. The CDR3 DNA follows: TGTGCCACCGGGGACCTAGGGCAGCCCCAGCATTTT.

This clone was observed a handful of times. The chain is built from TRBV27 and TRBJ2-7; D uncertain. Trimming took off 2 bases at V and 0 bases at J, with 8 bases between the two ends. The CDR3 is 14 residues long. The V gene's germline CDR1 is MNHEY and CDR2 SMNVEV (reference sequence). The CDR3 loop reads CASSLSGSSYEQYF. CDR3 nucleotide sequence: TGTGCCAGCAGTTTAAGTGGCAGCTCCTACGAGCAGTACTTC.

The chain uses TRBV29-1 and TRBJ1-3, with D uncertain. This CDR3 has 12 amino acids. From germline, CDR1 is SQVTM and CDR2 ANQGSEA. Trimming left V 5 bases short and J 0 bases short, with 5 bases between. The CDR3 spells CSVTSSGNTIYF. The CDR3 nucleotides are TGCAGCGTTACATCCTCTGGAAACACCATATATTTT. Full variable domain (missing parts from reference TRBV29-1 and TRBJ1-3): SAVISQKPSRDICQRGTSLTIQCQVDSQVTMMFWYRQQPGQSLTLIATANQGSEATYESGFVIDKFPISRPNLTFSTLTVSNMSPEDSSIYLCSVTSSGNTIYFGEGSWLTVV.

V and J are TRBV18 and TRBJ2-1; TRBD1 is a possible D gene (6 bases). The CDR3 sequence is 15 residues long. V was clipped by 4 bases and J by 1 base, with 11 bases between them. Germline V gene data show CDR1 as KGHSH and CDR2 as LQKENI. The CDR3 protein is CASSLDSLSYNEQFF. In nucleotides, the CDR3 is TGTGCCAGCTCACTGGACAGCCTTTCCTACAATGAGCAGTTCTTC.

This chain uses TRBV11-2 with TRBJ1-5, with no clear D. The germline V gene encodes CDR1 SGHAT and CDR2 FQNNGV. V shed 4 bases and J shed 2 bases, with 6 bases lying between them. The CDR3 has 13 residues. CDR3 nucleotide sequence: TGTGCCAGCAGCTCCGGGGGCAATCAGCCCCAGCATTTT. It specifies CASSSGGNQPQHF.

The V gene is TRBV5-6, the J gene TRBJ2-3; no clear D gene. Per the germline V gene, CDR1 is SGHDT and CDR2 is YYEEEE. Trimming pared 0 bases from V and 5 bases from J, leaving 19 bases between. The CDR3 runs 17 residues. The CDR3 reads CASSLAAELLIQDTQYF. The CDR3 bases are TGTGCCAGCAGCTTGGCCGCGGAACTACTTATACAAGATACGCAGTATTTT.

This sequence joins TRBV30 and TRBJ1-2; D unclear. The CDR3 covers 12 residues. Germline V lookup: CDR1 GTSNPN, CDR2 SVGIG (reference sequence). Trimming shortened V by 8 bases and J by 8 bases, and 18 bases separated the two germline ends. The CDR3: CAGLPAGGGYTF. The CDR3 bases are TGTGCCGGACTCCCGGCAGGTGGGGGCTACACCTTC.

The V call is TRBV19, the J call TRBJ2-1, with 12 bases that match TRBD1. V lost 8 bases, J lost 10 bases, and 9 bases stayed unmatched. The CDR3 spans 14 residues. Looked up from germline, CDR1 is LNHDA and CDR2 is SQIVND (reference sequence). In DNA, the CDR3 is TGTGCCAGTGGGGGGCCGGGGACAGGGGGCGAGCAGTTCTTC. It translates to CASGGPGTGGEQFF.

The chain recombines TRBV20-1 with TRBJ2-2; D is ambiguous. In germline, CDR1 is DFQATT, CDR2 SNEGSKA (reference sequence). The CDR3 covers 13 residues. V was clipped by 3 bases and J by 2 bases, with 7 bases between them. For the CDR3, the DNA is TGCAGTGCTAGTCCCCACAACACCGGGGAGCTGTTTTTT. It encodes CSASPHNTGELFF.

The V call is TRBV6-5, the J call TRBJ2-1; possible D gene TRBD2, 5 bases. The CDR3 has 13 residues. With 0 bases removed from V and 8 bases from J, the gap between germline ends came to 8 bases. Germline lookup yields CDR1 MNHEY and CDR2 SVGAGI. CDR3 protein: CASSYSKRDEQFF. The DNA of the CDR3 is TGTGCCAGCAGTTACTCGAAGAGGGATGAGCAGTTCTTC.